This T cell receptor (beta chain) came from a study of response to subunit inactivated influenza vaccine. Trimming removed 8 bases from V and 4 bases from J; junction bases left unmatched: 4. The CDR3 loop spans 13 amino acids. CDR1 is MNHNY and CDR2 is SVGAGI in the germline V gene (reference sequence). Findings and limits, study-wide: Seasonal influenza vaccination, on each occasion, was suggested by the authors to recruit few new T cells.

TCRdb re-called the RT-PCR reads through MiXCR, storing one row per CDR3 protein. The sample lists more than 400,000 distinct CDR3 sequences; over 9.5% were seen once. This clonotype was picked up a small number of times. Its antigen remains unidentified. The sample was PBMCs from blood, taken more than 35 days after vaccination. V and J are TRBV6-6 and TRBJ2-3; TRBD2 matches 9 bases. The receptor was isolated from a man aged 50-59 years who received an inactivated influenza vaccine. The CDR3 nucleotides read TGTGCCAGCGGGCGGGAGGGCTCAGATACGCAGTATTTT. Amino acid sequence: CASGREGSDTQYF.